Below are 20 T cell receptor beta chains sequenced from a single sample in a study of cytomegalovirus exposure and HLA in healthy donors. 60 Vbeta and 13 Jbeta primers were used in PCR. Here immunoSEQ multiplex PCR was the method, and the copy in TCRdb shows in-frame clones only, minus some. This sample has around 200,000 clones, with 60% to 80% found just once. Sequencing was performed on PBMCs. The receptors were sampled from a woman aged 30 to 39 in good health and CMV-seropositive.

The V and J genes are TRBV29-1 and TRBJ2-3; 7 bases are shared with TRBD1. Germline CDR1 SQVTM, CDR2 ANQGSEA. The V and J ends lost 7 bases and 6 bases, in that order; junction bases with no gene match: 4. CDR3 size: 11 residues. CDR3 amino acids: CSGQGSDTQYF. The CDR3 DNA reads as TGCAGCGGACAGGGATCCGATACGCAGTATTTT.

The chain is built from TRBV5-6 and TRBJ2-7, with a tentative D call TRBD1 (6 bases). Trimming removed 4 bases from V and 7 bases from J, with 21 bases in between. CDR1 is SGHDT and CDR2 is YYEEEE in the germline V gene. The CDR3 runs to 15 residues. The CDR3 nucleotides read TGTGCCAGCAGCGGAAACACAGGGTCGGTATGGGAGCAGTACTTC. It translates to CASSGNTGSVWEQYF.

The CDR3 nucleotides read TGTGCCAGCAGTTACTCTCGGGGCACAGATACGCAGTATTTT. Its translation is CASSYSRGTDTQYF. The chain couples TRBV6-6 to TRBJ2-3; D is uncertain. V shed 0 bases and J shed 1 base, with 5 bases lying between them. The germline V gene encodes CDR1 MNHNY and CDR2 SVGAGI (reference sequence). This CDR3 spans 14 amino acids.

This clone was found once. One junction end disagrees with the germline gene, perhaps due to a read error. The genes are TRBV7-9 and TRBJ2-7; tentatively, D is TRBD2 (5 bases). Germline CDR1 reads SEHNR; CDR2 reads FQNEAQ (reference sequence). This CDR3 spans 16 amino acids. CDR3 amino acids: CSSSPPGALGAYEQYF. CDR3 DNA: TGTTCCAGCAGCCCCCCAGGTGCTCTGGGAGCCTACGAGCAGTACTTC.

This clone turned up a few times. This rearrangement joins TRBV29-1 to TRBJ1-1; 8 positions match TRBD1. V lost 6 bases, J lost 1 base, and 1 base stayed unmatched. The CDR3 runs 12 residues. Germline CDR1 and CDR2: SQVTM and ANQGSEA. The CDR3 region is CSVGQGNTEAFF. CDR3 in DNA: TGCAGCGTAGGACAGGGGAACACTGAAGCTTTCTTT.

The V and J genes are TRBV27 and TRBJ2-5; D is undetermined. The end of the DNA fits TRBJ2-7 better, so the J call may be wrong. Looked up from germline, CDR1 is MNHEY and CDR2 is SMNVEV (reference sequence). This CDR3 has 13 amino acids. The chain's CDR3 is CASSRHALYEQYF. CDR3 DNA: TGTGCCAGCAGTCGACATGCTCTCTACGAGCAGTACTTC.

CDR3 sequence (DNA): TGTGCCAGCAGCTTAGCGCTCGAATCGGGTGTCGGGTATTTT. It is translated as CASSLALESGVGYF. J is TRBJ2-3 and V is TRBV7-6; D unresolved. Trimming shortened V by 0 bases and J by 14 bases, and 18 bases separated the two germline ends. Germline V gene lookup returns CDR1 SGHVS and CDR2 FNYEAQ. This CDR3 spans 14 amino acids.

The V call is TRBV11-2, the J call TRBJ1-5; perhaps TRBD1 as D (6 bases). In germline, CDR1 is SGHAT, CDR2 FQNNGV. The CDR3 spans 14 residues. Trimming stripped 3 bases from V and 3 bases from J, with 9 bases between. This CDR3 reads CASSLDRNNQPQHF. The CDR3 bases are TGTGCCAGCAGCTTGGACAGAAACAATCAGCCCCAGCATTTT.

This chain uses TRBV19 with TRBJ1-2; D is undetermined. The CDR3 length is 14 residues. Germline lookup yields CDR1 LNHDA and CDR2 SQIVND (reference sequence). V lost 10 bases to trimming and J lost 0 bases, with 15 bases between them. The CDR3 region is CATTPSTANYGYTF. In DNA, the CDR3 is TGTGCCACCACCCCCTCTACAGCTAACTATGGCTACACCTTC. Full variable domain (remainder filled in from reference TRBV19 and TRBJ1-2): DGGITQSPKYLFRKEGQNVTLSCEQNLNHDAMYWYRQDPGQGLRLIYYSQIVNDFQKGDIAEGYSVSREKKESFPLTVTSAQKNPTAFYLCATTPSTANYGYTFGSGTRLTVV.

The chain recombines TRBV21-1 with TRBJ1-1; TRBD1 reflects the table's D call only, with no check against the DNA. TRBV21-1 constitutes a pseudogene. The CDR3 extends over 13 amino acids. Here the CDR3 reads CASSKSGITEAFF. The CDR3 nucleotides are TGTGCCAGCAGCAAATCAGGGATCACTGAAGCTTTCTTT.

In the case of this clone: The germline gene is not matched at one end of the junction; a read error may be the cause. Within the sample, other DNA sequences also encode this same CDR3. The CDR3, as DNA: TGTGCCAGCAGCCGCAGGGGTTCTTACGAGCAATACTTC. Its translation: CASSRRGSYEQYF. The rearrangement links TRBV6-5 to TRBJ2-7, with a tentative D call TRBD1 (6 bases). The germline V gene has CDR1 MNHEY and CDR2 SVGAGI. This CDR3 has 13 residues.

CDR3 residues: CASSPRLQLNTEAFF. The CDR3 nucleotides are TGTGCCAGCTCACCAAGGTTACAGCTGAACACTGAAGCTTTCTTT. The J gene is TRBJ1-1, the V gene TRBV18; D ambiguous. The CDR3 totals 15 residues. Germline loops: CDR1 KGHSH, CDR2 LQKENI. The V end was cut by 2 bases, the J end by 0 bases, with 10 bases between. Drawing the rest from reference TRBV18 and TRBJ1-1, the complete variable domain is NAGVMQNPRHLVRRRGQEARLRCSPMKGHSHVYWYRQLPEEGLKFMVYLQKENIIDESGMPKERFSAEFPKEGPSILRIQQVVRGDSAAYFCASSPRLQLNTEAFFGQGTRLTVV.

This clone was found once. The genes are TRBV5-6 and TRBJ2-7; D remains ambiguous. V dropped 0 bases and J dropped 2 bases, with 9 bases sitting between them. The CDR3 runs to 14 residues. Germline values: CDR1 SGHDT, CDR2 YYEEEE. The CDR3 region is CASSLGSFPYEQYF. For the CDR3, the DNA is TGTGCCAGCAGCTTGGGTAGCTTCCCCTACGAGCAGTACTTC.

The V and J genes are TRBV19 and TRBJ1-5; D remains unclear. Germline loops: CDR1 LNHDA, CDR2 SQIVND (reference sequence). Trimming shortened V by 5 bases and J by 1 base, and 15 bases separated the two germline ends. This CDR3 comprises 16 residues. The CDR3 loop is CASSPAGIRSNQPQHF. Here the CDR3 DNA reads TGTGCCAGTAGTCCCGCGGGGATCCGAAGCAATCAGCCCCAGCATTTT.

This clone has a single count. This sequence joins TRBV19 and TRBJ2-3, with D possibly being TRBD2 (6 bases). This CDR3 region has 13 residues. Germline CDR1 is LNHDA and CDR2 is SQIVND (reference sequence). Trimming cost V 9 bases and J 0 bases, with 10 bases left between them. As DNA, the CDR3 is TGTGCCAGCGCCCGGGGGAGCACAGATACGCAGTATTTT. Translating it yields CASARGSTDTQYF.

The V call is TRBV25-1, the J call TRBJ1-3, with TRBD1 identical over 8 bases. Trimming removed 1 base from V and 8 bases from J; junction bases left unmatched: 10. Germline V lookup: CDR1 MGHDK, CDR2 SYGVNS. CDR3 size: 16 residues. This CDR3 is CASSESPGQEGYTIYF. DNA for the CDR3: TGTGCCAGCAGTGAATCGCCGGGACAGGAAGGATACACCATATATTTT. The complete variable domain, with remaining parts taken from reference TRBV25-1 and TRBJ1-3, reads EADIYQTPRYLVIGTGKKITLECSQTMGHDKMYWYQQDPGMELHLIHYSYGVNSTEKGDLSSESTVSRIRTEHFPLTLESARPSHTSQYLCASSESPGQEGYTIYFGEGSWLTVV.

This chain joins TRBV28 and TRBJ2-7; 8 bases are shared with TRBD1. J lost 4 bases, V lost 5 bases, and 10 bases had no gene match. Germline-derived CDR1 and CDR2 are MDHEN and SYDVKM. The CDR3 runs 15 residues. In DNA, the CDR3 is TGTGCCAGCAGTCCGTCCGGGACAGGAGTATACGAGCAGTACTTC. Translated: CASSPSGTGVYEQYF.

The CDR3 region is CASSERGSEEQYF. The CDR3 nucleotides read TGTGCCAGCAGTGAACGAGGGTCGGAGGAGCAGTACTTC. The chain uses TRBV6-1 and TRBJ2-7, with D maybe TRBD2 (5 bases). CDR1 is MNHNS and CDR2 is SASEGT in the germline V gene. V was shortened by 2 bases and J by 7 bases, with 12 bases between the two germline ends. The CDR3 consists of 13 residues.

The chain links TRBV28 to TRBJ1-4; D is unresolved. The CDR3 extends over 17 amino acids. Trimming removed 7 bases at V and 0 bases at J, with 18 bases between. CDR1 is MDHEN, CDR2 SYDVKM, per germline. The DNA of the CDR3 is TGTGCCAGCAAGGACTGGGCCTCAGGAGCAACTAATGAAAAACTGTTTTTT. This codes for CASKDWASGATNEKLFF.

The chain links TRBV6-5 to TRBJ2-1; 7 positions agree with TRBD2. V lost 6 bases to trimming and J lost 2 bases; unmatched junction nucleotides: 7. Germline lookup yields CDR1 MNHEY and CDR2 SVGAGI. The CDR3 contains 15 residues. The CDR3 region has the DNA TGTGCCAGCAGATTCGAGCGGGGTCCCTACAATGAGCAGTTCTTC. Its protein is CASRFERGPYNEQFF.